Described below is a single TCR beta chain sequence and its context. The sample holds a few counts of this clonotype. Its target antigen remains unknown. No much larger clone exists at a distance of one base, and base qualities are not known. The sample originates from a study of T-cell memory formation after mild COVID-19 (dated by TCRdb to about 2021). About the investigation overall: TCR sequence clusters from the two donors were largely donor specific. Longitudinal TCRalpha and TCRbeta repertoire sequencing tracked T-cell clones expanding and contracting after mild COVID-19 in a couple of donors. The cohort was made up of two young adult volunteers, one female and one male, who were previously healthy.

V lost 3 bases and J lost 4 bases, and the count of bases not matched to a germline gene is 14. The germline V gene specifies SQVTM as CDR1 and ANQGSEA as CDR2. The cysteine opens and the phenylalanine closes a CDR3 of 17 amino acids. The CDR3 DNA has 51 bases and is translated from base 1. What the study reported, not specific to this receptor: Contracting CD4+ clones turned up mainly in the CM and EM memory subsets, whereas EMRA was where CD8+ clones were enriched. The second-wave clones that peaked on day 37 were not confirmed to be SARS-CoV-2 specific. Balanced CD4/CD8 phenotypes were observed for clones contracting from day 15 to 85, whereas a bias towards CD4+ was observed for a second wave of clones expanding from day 15 to 37. The detection of some responding clones in pre-infection memory suggests that pre-existing cross-reactive memory T cells joined the SARS-CoV-2 response. The study included only two mild cases, and larger cohorts that include severe cases with pre-infection samples were judged to be necessary.

PBMCs were isolated by Ficoll-Paque density gradient centrifugation. The sample was run on an Illumina NovaSeq 6000. TCRalpha and TCRbeta cDNA libraries were constructed by 5'RACE with constant-segment primers, with sample barcodes and unique molecular identifiers being introduced. RNA was extracted from every sample with Trizol reagent. Library amplification was performed in two PCR steps, and a second sample barcode and Illumina TruSeq adapters were introduced in the second step. Sequencing of libraries was performed on an Illumina NovaSeq with 2 x 150 bp paired-end reads. Processing in the source paper ran as follows. The reads were demultiplexed and collapsed into UMI-guided consensus sequences using migec v1.2.7. With mixcr v2.1.11, UMI consensuses were aligned to TRA and TRB V and J templates and assembled into clonotypes. A clonotype was counted as expanded or contracted only if both edgeR and NoisET called the change significant, with noise models trained on biological replicates. For edgeR calls, the cutoffs were a false discovery rate-adjusted p below 0.01 and a log2 fold-change threshold of 1. As an exploratory analysis of dynamics, PCA with hierarchical clustering was applied to max-normalized trajectories of the 1000 most abundant clonotypes. Each responding clone was given a CD4 or CD8 phenotype based on the CD4+ and CD8+ repertoires, which had been sequenced separately. TCRdb reran the public reads through fastp at Q25 and MiXCR, keeping productive beta chains. CDR3 protein sequences are deduplicated, and each keeps its most common genes and DNA. The V and J calls were determined by TCRdb, not by the authors. This sample is represented by 550,000 to 700,000 distinct CDR3 sequences; roughly 17% of them were singletons. The ten largest clones represent 12% of the sample.

The sequence was obtained from an adult woman who had mild COVID-19 (a few samples of this study predate the infection). The sample titles of this study are shuffled in the database, so cell type and time point are left out; the donor was told from shared clones. The chain is encoded by TRBV29-1 joined to TRBJ2-3, and TRBD1 matches 9 of the central bases. The sample consisted of PBMCs or a T cell subset sorted from them (not recorded which). The DNA sequence follows: TGCAGCGTTGACGGGACAGGGTTAAATCGGCACGCAGATACGCAGTATTTT. The translation is CSVDGTGLNRHADTQYF.